This is a list of T cell receptor beta chains from one sample in a study of T cell clones after liver transplantation. Sequencing was performed with immunoSEQ multiplex PCR; in TCRdb, only in-frame clones are kept and a portion is missing. Among about 70,000 clones listed, 80% were seen once. The sample here was CD4+ T cells from blood, taken 12 months after liver transplant. Every receptor here comes from a human patient who received a liver transplant. T cells may partly derive from the graft donor. The CDR3 runs from the conserved cysteine through the conserved F or W. The D gene is left open where the match is weak.

V gene	J gene	D gene	CDR3 protein
TRBV6-5	TRBJ1-2	TRBD1	CASIAGGSNYGYTF
TRBV21-1	TRBJ2-5	-	CASSKPGKGETQYF
TRBV27	TRBJ2-6	-	CASRTDWANVLTF
TRBV30	-	TRBD2	CASERAGETHEQYF
TRBV13	TRBJ1-2	TRBD1	CASSSGTGVYGYTF
TRBV5-6	TRBJ2-7	-	CASSHLPRTRSPYEQYF
TRBV2	TRBJ1-5	-	CASSVEGYQPQHF
TRBV13	TRBJ1-1	-	CASSPKGQTAFF
TRBV9	TRBJ1-5	-	CASSPGPNESQPQHF
TRBV18	TRBJ1-5	-	CASSPTAEEPQHF
TRBV5-1	TRBJ2-7	-	CASSLAPGSMNEQYF
TRBV18	TRBJ2-7	-	CASSPLGPSESEQYF
TRBV6-1	TRBJ1-5	TRBD1	CASSTRTGEQPQHF
TRBV5-1	TRBJ2-2	-	CASSLQQKNTGELFF
TRBV11-2	TRBJ1-1	-	CASSLGTYRTPRDTEAFF
TRBV28	TRBJ2-7	-	CASSLSIQAPWTYEQYF
TRBV7-3	TRBJ2-1	-	CASSLLPRVSEQFF
TRBV5-4	TRBJ1-1	-	CASSLSITGSNTEAFF
TRBV7-8	TRBJ1-1	TRBD1	CASSPQRGQGWTEAFF
TRBV18	TRBJ2-7	-	CASSPPDPGTLGREQYF
TRBV5-1	TRBJ1-1	TRBD1	CASFGTGGMNTEAFF
TRBV15	TRBJ2-7	-	CATSRGLRAHEQYF